The source of this T cell receptor (beta chain) is a study of graft-versus-host responses after intestinal transplantation. CDR1 is SGHTS, CDR2 YDEGEE, per germline. V lost 3 bases, J lost 0 bases, and 19 bases lay in between. The length of the CDR3 is 17 residues. Using immunoSEQ multiplex PCR, the repertoire was profiled, and TCRdb retains in-frame clones only, with some absent. The table includes some 79,000 clones, about 88% detected once. Turning to this clone: The target antigen is unknown.

This receptor was taken from a human donor who received an intestinal transplant. The specimen comprised unstimulated CD4+ T cells sorted from spleen or lymph node cells, sampled before intestinal transplant. The V and J genes are TRBV5-8 and TRBJ2-7; TRBD2 is a possible D gene (5 bases). The DNA of the CDR3 is TGTGCCAGCAGCTGGAACCTCCTAGCCGGGAACTCCTACGAGCAGTACTTC. Its translation is CASSWNLLAGNSYEQYF.